Below, one TCR beta chain is given with its context. This clonotype was counted at least ten times. It has no known antigen specificity. No clone much larger than this one lies a single base away; base qualities are absent. This record belongs to a study of T-cell reconstitution after alpha-beta-depleted transplantation in children listed by TCRdb under 2016. In the study overall: Using TCR repertoire profiling, the study quantitatively followed how T-cell immune reconstitution unfolded in children after TCRalphabeta/CD19-depleted allogeneic hematopoietic cell transplantation.

The method behind the library was PCR. TCRdb records Illumina HiSeq 2500 as the sequencer. Molecular barcoding was employed in the preparation of TCR libraries, with unique molecular identifiers being used to normalize TCRbeta repertoire quantification. TCRdb handled the public reads itself, with Q25 trimming in fastp and clone calling in MiXCR, and kept productive beta chains. For every CDR3 protein sequence, its rows merge into one entry that carries the most common genes and DNA. This sample is represented by 550,000 to 800,000 distinct CDR3 sequences; around 12% of them were singletons. Of the sample, approximately 0.8% is held by the ten largest clones. Beyond this particular receptor, the publication reports: Apparently early alphabetaT-cell count recovery about two months after transplant reportedly relied on only several hundred rapidly expanded clones derived from non-depleted graft cells. Hyperexpanded clone frequencies declined over subsequent months; after one year, T-cell counts and TCRbeta diversity were mostly attributed to newly produced T cells. The high TCRbeta diversity at day 60 in some patients was ascribed to recipient T cells and intrathymic progenitors that had survived conditioning.

This sample's treatment or condition label indicates: allogeneic hematopoietic cell transplantation with graft depleted of TCRalphabeta T cells and CD19 B cells. Transplant recipients were children who received TCRalphabeta/CD19-depleted allogeneic hematopoietic cell grafts. Per the germline V gene, MDHEN is the CDR1 and SYDVKM is the CDR2. The CDR3 starts with the cysteine, ends with the phenylalanine, and has 18 residues. Only the CDR3 DNA stays, 54 bases, in frame from base 1. Trimming accounts for 2 bases at V and 4 bases at J, while the number of junction bases matched to no gene is 11. This chain joins TRBV28 to TRBJ2-1, and 10 junctional nucleotides match TRBD1. The clonotype originates from a girl between 2 and 10 years old with congenital amegakaryocytic thrombocytopenia, due to receive a stem cell transplant. The sample was PBMCs, taken before TCRalphabeta/CD19-depleted stem cell transplant. The DNA sequence follows: TGTGCCAGCAGTTTAGGATGGGTTGGGACAGGGGTTTACAATGAGCAGTTCTTC. It encodes CASSLGWVGTGVYNEQFF. With all but the CDR3 taken from the reference TRBV28 and TRBJ2-1 genes, the full variable domain is: DVKVTQSSRYLVKRTGEKVFLECVQDMDHENMFWYRQDPGLGLRLIYFSYDVKMKEKGDIPEGYSVSREKKERFSLILESASTNQTSMYLCASSLGWVGTGVYNEQFFGPGTRLTVL.